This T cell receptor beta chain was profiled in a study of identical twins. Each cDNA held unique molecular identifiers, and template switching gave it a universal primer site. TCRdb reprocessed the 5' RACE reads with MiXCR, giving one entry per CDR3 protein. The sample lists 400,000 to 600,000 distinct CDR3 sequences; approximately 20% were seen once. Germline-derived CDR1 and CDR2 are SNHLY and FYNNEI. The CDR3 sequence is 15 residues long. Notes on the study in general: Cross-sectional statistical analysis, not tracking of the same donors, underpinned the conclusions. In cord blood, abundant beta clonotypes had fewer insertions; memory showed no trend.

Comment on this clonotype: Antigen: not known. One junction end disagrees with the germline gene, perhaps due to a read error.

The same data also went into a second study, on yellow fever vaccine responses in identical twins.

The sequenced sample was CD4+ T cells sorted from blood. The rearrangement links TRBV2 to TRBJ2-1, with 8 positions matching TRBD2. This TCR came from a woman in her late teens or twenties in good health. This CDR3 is CASSDGGVAYNEQFF. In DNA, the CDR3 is TGTGCCAGTAGTGACGGGGGGGTGGCCTACAATGAGCAGTTCTTC.